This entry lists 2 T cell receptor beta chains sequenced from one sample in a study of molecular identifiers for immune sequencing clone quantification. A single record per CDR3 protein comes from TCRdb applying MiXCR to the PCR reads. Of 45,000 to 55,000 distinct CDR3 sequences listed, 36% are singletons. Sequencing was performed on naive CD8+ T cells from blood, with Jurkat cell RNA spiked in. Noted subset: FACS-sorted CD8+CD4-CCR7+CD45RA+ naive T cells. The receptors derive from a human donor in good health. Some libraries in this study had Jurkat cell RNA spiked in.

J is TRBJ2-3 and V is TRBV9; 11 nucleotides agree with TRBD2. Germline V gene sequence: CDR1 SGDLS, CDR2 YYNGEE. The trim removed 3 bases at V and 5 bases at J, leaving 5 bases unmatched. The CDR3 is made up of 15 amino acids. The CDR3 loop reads CASSALGTSGDTQYF. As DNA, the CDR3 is TGTGCCAGCAGCGCATTAGGGACTAGCGGAGATACGCAGTATTTT.

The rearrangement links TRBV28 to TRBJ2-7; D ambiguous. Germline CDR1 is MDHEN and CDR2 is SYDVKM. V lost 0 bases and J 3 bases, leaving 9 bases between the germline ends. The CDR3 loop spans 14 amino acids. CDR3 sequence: CASSLWGSHYEQYF. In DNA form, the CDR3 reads TGTGCCAGCAGTTTATGGGGCTCCCACTACGAGCAGTACTTC.